Presented here are 26 T cell receptor beta chains from one specimen sequenced in a study of Tregs in tolerant kidney transplant recipients. Sequencing used immunoSEQ multiplex PCR; TCRdb keeps in-frame clones, though not all of them. The sample includes 2,000 to 3,000 clones. Related graft donors supplied nonmyeloablative bone marrow transplants, and mixed chimerism was transient. The material was CD8+ T cells from blood (PBMCs), obtained 6 months after the transplant. The source is a human patient who received a combined kidney and bone marrow transplant. Certain T cells may be donor cells from the graft.

Notes on this clone: The read comes to an end 3 residues before the CDR3 does, leaving the germline J gene to fill in the end. This chain links TRBV19 with TRBJ2-4; D gene uncertain. CDR3 length: 16 amino acids. The germline V and J ends were trimmed by 2 bases and 6 bases, with 17 bases remaining between them. In germline, CDR1 is LNHDA, CDR2 SQIVND (reference sequence). The CDR3: CASSIKLGYDLNIQYF. CDR3 DNA, as far as it was read: TGTGCCAGTAGTATAAAATTGGGCTATGACCTAAACATT.

By frequency, this clone is medium-sized. Coverage ceases 3 residues before the CDR3 finishes, and the germline J gene fills in the end. The chain recombines TRBV4-1 with TRBJ2-1, with TRBD2 identical over 7 bases. Germline V gene lookup returns CDR1 MGHRA and CDR2 YSYEKL. The V segment lost 1 base and the J segment 9 bases; nucleotides outside the gene matches: 9. The CDR3 totals 15 residues. CDR3 in amino acids: CASSQAMRGWVEQFF. The sequenced part of the CDR3 DNA is TGCGCCAGCAGCCAAGCAATGCGGGGGTGGGTTGAG.

On this clone itself: The CDR3 is cut off 3 residues early in the read; its end comes from the germline J gene. This rearrangement joins TRBV4-1 to TRBJ2-3; 7 bases agree with TRBD2. The CDR3 is made up of 13 amino acids. Germline loops: CDR1 MGHRA, CDR2 YSYEKL. The ends lost 2 bases at V and 6 bases at J; junction bases unmatched: 2. CDR3 bases read: TGCGCCAGCAGCCAACTTAGCGGGGATACG. Amino acids: CASSQLSGDT. Given in full, the CDR3 is CASSQLSGDTQYF.

For this clone: From the germline J gene comes the end of the CDR3, since the read stops 3 residues before it. V is TRBV2 and J is TRBJ1-5; unclear D gene. V lost 2 bases and J 4 bases, leaving 9 bases between the germline ends. In germline, CDR1 is SNHLY, CDR2 FYNNEI. There are 14 residues in the CDR3. The part of the CDR3 DNA that was read is TGTGCCAGCAGTGAACTGACTGAAAATCAGCCC. Residues: CASSELTENQP. The full CDR3 sequence reads CASSELTENQPQHF.

With regard to this clone: The sequenced fragment ends 3 residues before the CDR3 boundary, so the rest is inferred from the germline J gene. This chain links TRBV7-9 with TRBJ2-7; D may be TRBD2 (6 bases). The CDR3 consists of 15 residues. Per germline, CDR1 SEHNR and CDR2 FQNEAQ (reference sequence). Trimming pared 6 bases from V and 5 bases from J, leaving 20 bases between. The CDR3 protein is CASRGGGGGVNEQYF. CDR3 DNA (partial): TGTGCCAGCAGGGGGGGTGGCGGAGGGGTCAACGAG.

As to this clone: The read finishes 3 residues shy of the CDR3 end, and the germline J gene is used to complete it. The V gene is TRBV19, the J gene TRBJ2-7, with D possibly TRBD1 on 5 matching bases. V lost 5 bases and J 6 bases, leaving 20 bases between the germline ends. Germline CDR1 reads LNHDA; CDR2 reads SQIVND (reference sequence). CDR3 size: 15 residues. CDR3 amino acids: CASSPSGTGFFEQYF. Incomplete CDR3 DNA: TGTGCCAGTAGTCCCTCTGGTACAGGCTTTTTCGAG.

With regard to this clone: The CDR3 goes on 3 residues after the read ends, and that part is filled in from the germline J gene. The J gene is TRBJ2-1, the V gene TRBV29-1, with 8 positions matching TRBD2. With V trimmed by 1 base and J by 3 bases, 11 bases remained unmatched. This CDR3 comprises 17 residues. Germline loops: CDR1 SQVTM, CDR2 ANQGSEA. The covered CDR3 bases are TGCAGCGTTGAAGGGGGGGTTACTAGCGGAGACTACAATGAG. Translation: CSVEGGVTSGDYNE. From start to end, the CDR3 is CSVEGGVTSGDYNEQFF.

On this clone itself: The read halts 3 residues ahead of the CDR3 end, with the missing end drawn from the germline J gene. The genes are TRBV28 and TRBJ2-4; 7 bases match TRBD1. After removal of 5 bases from V and 0 bases from J, the junction contained 7 bases not matched to a gene. Germline V CDR1 and CDR2: MDHEN, SYDVKM. This CDR3 spans 16 amino acids. CDR3 region: CASSGDSELAKNIQYF. The CDR3 bases that were read are TGTGCCAGCAGTGGGGACAGTGAATTAGCCAAAAACATT.

As to this clone: The germline gene is not matched at one end of the junction; a read error may be the cause. The read halts 3 residues ahead of the CDR3 end, with the missing end drawn from the germline J gene. The chain has TRBV4-2 and TRBJ1-4; TRBD1 matches 9 bases. This CDR3 has 18 residues. In germline, CDR1 is LGHNA, CDR2 YNFKEQ. The DNA read from the CDR3 is TGCGCCAGCAGCCAAGACCAAATCGGGGGGACAGGGAATGAAAAA. Translation: CASSQDQIGGTGNEK. The full CDR3 sequence reads CASSQDQIGGTGNEKLFF.

Considering frequency, this clone is medium-sized. The read ends 3 residues before the CDR3 terminus; that terminus is restored from the germline J gene. The chain links TRBV7-6 to TRBJ2-7, with 8 bases matching TRBD2. The CDR3 spans 18 residues. V lost 1 base and J lost 0; bases outside the gene matches: 11. Germline assignment: CDR1 SGHVS and CDR2 FNYEAQ. The DNA read from the CDR3 is TGTGCCAGCAGCTTAGGGTCATTTAGCGGGATTAGCTCCTACGAG. It specifies CASSLGSFSGISSYE. The CDR3, in full, reads CASSLGSFSGISSYEQYF.

The DNA read from the CDR3 is TGCAGGGTTAACGATGTGGGACAAAACCAAGAGACC. This gives the protein CRVNDVGQNQET. The whole CDR3 reads CRVNDVGQNQETQYF. The rearrangement uses TRBV20-1 and TRBJ2-5, with D perhaps TRBD1 (6 bases). Read data end 3 residues before the CDR3 end; the end is taken from the germline J gene. The CDR3 consists of 15 residues. Germline V gives CDR1 DFQATT, CDR2 SNEGSKA (reference sequence).

With respect to this clone: The read ends 3 residues before the CDR3 terminus; that terminus is restored from the germline J gene. The rearrangement joins TRBV19 to TRBJ1-1, with TRBD1 identical over 7 bases. CDR1 and CDR2 from the germline V gene are LNHDA and SQIVND (reference sequence). The CDR3 covers 14 residues. Trimming cost V 7 bases and J 4 bases; bases outside gene matches: 9. The CDR3 region is CASNSMAGGTEAFF. Incomplete CDR3 DNA: TGTGCCAGTAATAGTATGGCAGGGGGCACTGAA. Together with reference TRBV19 and TRBJ1-1, the CDR3 gives the full variable domain: DGGITQSPKYLFRKEGQNVTLSCEQNLNHDAMYWYRQDPGQGLRLIYYSQIVNDFQKGDIAEGYSVSREKKESFPLTVTSAQKNPTAFYLCASNSMAGGTEAFFGQGTRLTVV.

As for this clone: The read terminates 3 residues before the CDR3 end, so the remaining end is supplied by the germline J gene. The chain uses TRBV12-3 or TRBV12-4 and TRBJ2-7; the D gene could be TRBD1 or TRBD2 (5 bases each). Trimming cost V 7 bases and J 0 bases, with 13 bases left between them. The CDR3 is 14 residues long. CDR3 protein: CASTEGPSSYEQYF. The DNA read from the CDR3 is TGTGCCAGCACAGAGGGGCCCTCCTCCTACGAG.

With respect to this clone: The read terminates 3 residues before the CDR3 end, so the remaining end is supplied by the germline J gene. The V gene is TRBV27, the J gene TRBJ1-2; 9 bases align to TRBD1. CDR1 and CDR2 (germline): MNHEY, SMNVEV (reference sequence). Germline trimming cut 5 bases from V and 4 bases from J; bases unmatched to any gene: 11. CDR3 length: 16 amino acids. The CDR3 is CASSPSSGQGIYGYTF. The CDR3 bases that were read are TGTGCCAGCAGTCCTTCCTCGGGACAGGGAATCTATGGC.

As for this clone: Read sequence stops 3 residues before the CDR3 end, and the germline J gene provides the missing end. V is TRBV19 and J is TRBJ2-7; D is perhaps TRBD1 or TRBD2 (5 bases each). Trimming left V 3 bases short and J 1 base short, with 10 bases between. The germline V gene encodes CDR1 LNHDA and CDR2 SQIVND (reference sequence). This CDR3 has 14 amino acids. Partial CDR3 DNA: TGTGCCAGTAGTATCATAGAGGGGTCCTACGAG. Its translation: CASSIIEGSYE. The complete CDR3 sequence is CASSIIEGSYEQYF.

CDR3 DNA, as far as it was read: TGTGCCAGCAGCTTGGCGTGGGGAGCGGGGGATGAG. Its translation: CASSLAWGAGDE. The CDR3 in its entirety is CASSLAWGAGDEQFF. The V call is TRBV5-5, the J call TRBJ2-1; TRBD2 aligns across 8 bases. The read stops 3 residues short of the end of the CDR3; the missing end is completed from the germline J gene. Germline V lookup: CDR1 SGHKS, CDR2 YYEKEE (reference sequence). The CDR3 covers 15 residues. The J segment lost 8 bases and the V segment lost 0 bases, leaving 7 bases of the junction unmatched.

For this clone: Coverage ceases 3 residues before the CDR3 finishes, and the germline J gene fills in the end. The rearrangement links TRBV5-1 to TRBJ2-2; D uncertain. Germline CDR1 and CDR2: SGHRS and YFSETQ. The CDR3 contains 13 residues. Trimming removed 3 bases at V and 1 base at J, with 4 bases between. Incomplete CDR3 DNA: TGCGCCAGCAGCTACATGAACACCGGGGAG. Translation: CASSYMNTGE. The entire CDR3 protein reads CASSYMNTGELFF.

As concerns this clone: The read ends 3 residues shy of where the CDR3 ends; the end is completed using the germline J gene. V gene TRBV2 combines with J gene TRBJ2-5, with D tentatively TRBD1 (6 bases). Trimming pared 8 bases from V and 1 base from J, leaving 8 bases between. The CDR3 has 12 amino acids. CDR1 is SNHLY and CDR2 is FYNNEI in the germline V gene. The CDR3: CASLTGQETQYF. The covered CDR3 bases are TGTGCCAGCTTGACAGGCCAAGAGACC.

As concerns this clone: The observed sequence ends 3 residues before the CDR3 terminus, with the missing tail filled in from the germline J gene. The chain employs TRBV7-9 and TRBJ2-7, with D possibly being TRBD1 or TRBD2 (5 bases each). The CDR3 is 12 amino acids. Germline V CDR1 and CDR2: SEHNR, FQNEAQ (reference sequence). The V end lost 1 base, the J end lost 6 bases, and 7 bases lay between the germline ends. The CDR3 spells CASSLGGVEQYF. The CDR3 bases that were read are TGTGCCAGCAGCTTAGGAGGGGTCGAG.

A remark on this clone: The CDR3 extends 3 residues past the end of the read, so its final part is completed from the germline J gene. This chain links TRBV4-1 with TRBJ2-7, with 8 bases that match TRBD1. The CDR3 consists of 14 residues. Germline V gene data show CDR1 as MGHRA and CDR2 as YSYEKL. V lost 4 bases to trimming and J lost 6 bases; unmatched junction nucleotides: 8. The CDR3: CASSLTGGFGEQYF. The covered CDR3 bases are TGCGCCAGCAGCCTTACAGGGGGGTTCGGCGAG.

Regarding this clone: The read gets to within 3 residues of the CDR3 end, and the germline J gene fills in the rest. The V gene is TRBV2, the J gene TRBJ2-7; the match to TRBD2 covers 8 bases. The J segment lost 5 bases and the V segment lost 5 bases, leaving 5 bases of the junction unmatched. The CDR3 is 13 residues long. CDR1 is SNHLY and CDR2 is FYNNEI in the germline V gene. CDR3 DNA (partial): TGTGCCAGCAGTAGCGGGAGTTGGAACGAG. Residues: CASSSGSWNE. In full, the CDR3 reads CASSSGSWNEQYF.

Judged by frequency, this clone is medium-sized. The read gets to within 3 residues of the CDR3 end, and the germline J gene fills in the rest. The rearrangement links TRBV23-1 to TRBJ1-1; TRBD1 might be the D (6 bases). TRBV23-1 is classed as an ORF, of uncertain function. The CDR3 is 14 amino acids. V was cut by 3 bases and J by 5 bases, with 13 bases left in between. The CDR3 protein is CASSQPIRGTEAFF. The CDR3 DNA, read in part, is TGCGCCAGCAGTCAGCCCATCAGGGGTACTGAA.

In the case of this clone: The read ends 3 residues before the CDR3 terminus; that terminus is restored from the germline J gene. The chain couples TRBV20-1 to TRBJ2-4; no clear D gene. This CDR3 has 16 amino acids. In germline, CDR1 is DFQATT, CDR2 SNEGSKA (reference sequence). V shed 0 bases and J shed 6 bases, with 18 bases lying between them. CDR3 DNA (partial): TGCAGTGCTAGAGACATGGCGCCAGGTGTGTCAAACATT. The encoded protein is CSARDMAPGVSNI. The entire CDR3 sequence reads CSARDMAPGVSNIQYF.

As concerns this clone: Read data end 3 residues before the CDR3 end; the end is taken from the germline J gene. The chain uses TRBV5-1 and TRBJ2-1; 16 nucleotides align to TRBD2. CDR1 and CDR2 (germline): SGHRS, YFSETQ. The CDR3 is 19 amino acids. With 4 bases clipped from V and 7 bases from J, the junction kept 14 bases outside the gene matches. The CDR3: CASSPKGLAGGPSGNEQFF. CDR3 DNA (partial): TGCGCCAGCAGCCCCAAGGGACTAGCGGGAGGGCCCTCGGGGAATGAG.

As concerns this clone: The CDR3 is cut off 3 residues early in the read; its end comes from the germline J gene. The V gene is TRBV2, the J gene TRBJ2-7; possibly TRBD2 for D (6 bases). The V gene's germline CDR1 is SNHLY and CDR2 FYNNEI. This CDR3 is built from 17 residues. V was pared by 5 bases and J by 0 bases, with 20 bases between. The DNA read from the CDR3 is TGTGCCAGCAGTCAGGACACTGATGAGACTAGCTCCTACGAG. Its translation: CASSQDTDETSSYE. The full CDR3 is CASSQDTDETSSYEQYF.

As regards this clone: The read ends 3 residues shy of where the CDR3 ends; the end is completed using the germline J gene. The chain carries TRBV19 and TRBJ2-1; TRBD2 matches 11 bases. The CDR3 is made up of 15 amino acids. The junction had 7 bases not matched to a gene; V was cut back by 5 bases and J by 7 bases. Germline V gene data show CDR1 as LNHDA and CDR2 as SQIVND (reference sequence). CDR3 protein: CASSLQLAGVNEQFF. The CDR3 DNA, read in part, is TGTGCCAGTAGTTTGCAACTAGCGGGAGTAAATGAG.